These 9 T cell receptor beta chains were sequenced from one sample in a study of T cell changes during pregnancy in multiple sclerosis (dated by TCRdb to between 2017 and 2020). Libraries came from the immunoSEQ multiplex PCR assay. The table was pulled from immuneACCESS by TCRdb, which kept in-frame rearrangements only. Such tables lose some clones; where checked, under half of the loss comes from unresolved V genes, and the rest has no known cause. Present in this sample are around 100,000 clones, about 90% of which were seen just once. The top ten clonotypes cover less than 2% of the sample. Source: peripheral blood, taken after pregnancy. All receptors come from a female donor with multiple sclerosis, enrolled in a pregnancy study.

The genes are TRBV6-6 and TRBJ1-5; possible D gene TRBD1, 5 bases. With 8 bases removed from V and 2 bases from J, the gap between germline ends came to 7 bases. Looked up from germline, CDR1 is MNHNY and CDR2 is SVGAGI (reference sequence). This CDR3 comprises 12 residues. In DNA, the CDR3 is TGTGCCAGCGCGGGGGGCAATCAGCCCCAGCATTTT. Translation: CASAGGNQPQHF.

The chain has TRBV19 and TRBJ2-5; tentative D call: TRBD2 (6 bases). V was clipped by 6 bases and J by 4 bases, with 18 bases between them. The CDR3 covers 15 residues. Germline-derived CDR1 and CDR2 are LNHDA and SQIVND (reference sequence). CDR3 sequence reads: CASRGLRSGRETQYF. In DNA, the CDR3 is TGTGCCAGTAGAGGACTAAGATCGGGTAGAGAGACCCAGTACTTC. The whole variable domain, remainder taken from reference TRBV19 and TRBJ2-5, is DGGITQSPKYLFRKEGQNVTLSCEQNLNHDAMYWYRQDPGQGLRLIYYSQIVNDFQKGDIAEGYSVSREKKESFPLTVTSAQKNPTAFYLCASRGLRSGRETQYFGPGTRLLVL.

The chain uses TRBV2 and TRBJ1-1; maybe TRBD1 (5 bases). The CDR3 is 13 residues long. The V end was cut by 0 bases, the J end by 6 bases, with 8 bases between. Per germline, CDR1 SNHLY and CDR2 FYNNEI. The CDR3 DNA reads as TGTGCCAGCAGTGAAGCTCGGGGGGCTGAAGCTTTCTTT. Its protein product is CASSEARGAEAFF.

The V and J genes are TRBV28 and TRBJ1-2; possible D gene TRBD1, 5 bases. V lost 6 bases and J 4 bases, leaving 12 bases between the germline ends. Germline lookup yields CDR1 MDHEN and CDR2 SYDVKM. The CDR3 is made up of 13 amino acids. Written as DNA, the CDR3 is TGTGCCAGCAGCGCGAACGGGGGCTATGGCTACACCTTC. Its protein is CASSANGGYGYTF.

The V and J genes are TRBV15 and TRBJ1-1; the D gene is possibly TRBD1 (5 bases). Looked up from germline, CDR1 is LNHNV and CDR2 is YYDKDF (reference sequence). Trimming left V 0 bases short and J 4 bases short, with 12 bases between. CDR3 length: 15 amino acids. CDR3 protein: CATSRDWQGGTEAFF. CDR3 nucleotide sequence: TGTGCCACCAGCAGAGATTGGCAGGGAGGCACTGAAGCTTTCTTT.

Concerning this clone itself: Other nucleotide sequences in the sample specify the same CDR3. The rearrangement uses TRBV5-6 and TRBJ1-2, with D possibly matching TRBD1 (5 bases). Between the trimmed V and J ends, which lost 1 base and 5 bases, there was a span of 9 bases. This CDR3 is built from 13 residues. The germline gives CDR1 SGHDT, CDR2 YYEEEE. CDR3 nucleotides: TGTGCCAGCAGCTTGTCCGGGGGATATGGCTACACCTTC. It is translated as CASSLSGGYGYTF.

This clone was found a few times. V is TRBV14 and J is TRBJ1-6; D unresolved. Trimming cost V 3 bases and J 7 bases, with 7 bases left between them. The CDR3 is made up of 13 amino acids. Germline assignment: CDR1 SGHDN and CDR2 FVKESK. The DNA for the CDR3 is TGTGCCAGCAGCCAGGAGAGAAATTCACCCCTCCACTTT. Its translation is CASSQERNSPLHF.

This chain joins TRBV11-3 and TRBJ1-3, with 7 bases identical to TRBD1. The CDR3 is made up of 19 amino acids. Trimming took 4 bases from V and 0 from J; bases not matched to a gene: 15. Germline V gene sequence: CDR1 SGHNT, CDR2 YENEEA. The CDR3 coding sequence is TGTGCCAGCAGCTCTAGATCGTATGGGACAGTCTCCTCTGGAAACACCATATATTTT. Translation: CASSSRSYGTVSSGNTIYF.

The chain is built from TRBV18 and TRBJ2-1; TRBD2 matches 10 bases. This CDR3 is built from 16 residues. The junction had 6 bases not matched to a gene; V was cut back by 5 bases and J by 2 bases. Germline V gene data show CDR1 as KGHSH and CDR2 as LQKENI. The CDR3, as DNA: TGTGCCAGCTCATCAGAGCTAGCGGGAGCCTACAATGAGCAGTTCTTC. It yields the protein CASSSELAGAYNEQFF.